One sample yielded the 2 T cell receptor beta chains listed below, sequenced in a study of T cells in Graves' hyperthyroidism and ophthalmopathy. What was amplified from RNA transcripts were TCR beta CDR3 regions. The primer set for the first-round RT-PCR of the TCR CDR3 was HTBI. TCRdb fed the multiplex PCR reads into MiXCR, producing one record per CDR3 protein. This repertoire shows about 300,000 distinct CDR3 sequences, around 15% found once; its top ten account for 7% to 9.5%. The sequencing input was blood. Receptor source: a middle-aged woman with Graves' hyperthyroidism.

There are many counts of this clonotype. V and J are TRBV2 and TRBJ2-2, with a tentative D call TRBD2 (6 bases). The length of the CDR3 is 14 residues. From germline, CDR1 is SNHLY and CDR2 FYNNEI. V dropped 7 bases and J dropped 5 bases, with 14 bases sitting between them. CDR3 residues: CASTELAVTGELFF. The CDR3 DNA reads as TGTGCCAGCACCGAACTAGCTGTTACCGGGGAGCTGTTTTTT.

The chain couples TRBV12-3 or TRBV12-4 to TRBJ1-2; D is ambiguous. Trimming removed 5 bases at V and 4 bases at J, with 11 bases between. The CDR3 contains 13 residues. The CDR3 protein is CASSPGHSYGYTF. For the CDR3, the DNA is TGTGCCAGCAGTCCCGGCCATTCCTATGGCTACACCTTC.